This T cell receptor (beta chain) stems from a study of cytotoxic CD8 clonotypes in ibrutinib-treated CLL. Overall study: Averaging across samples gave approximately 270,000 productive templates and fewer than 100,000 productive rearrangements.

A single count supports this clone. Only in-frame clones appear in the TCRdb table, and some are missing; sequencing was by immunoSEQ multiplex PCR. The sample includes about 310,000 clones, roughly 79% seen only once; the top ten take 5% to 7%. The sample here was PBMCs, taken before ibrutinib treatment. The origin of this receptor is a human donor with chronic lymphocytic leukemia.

Written as DNA, the CDR3 is TGTGCCAGCAGCTTAGACTCGGGACTAGCGTACGAGCAGTACTTC. This gives the protein CASSLDSGLAYEQYF. This chain connects TRBV11-3 to TRBJ2-7; 10 bases map to TRBD2. Per the germline V gene, CDR1 is SGHNT and CDR2 is YENEEA. V gave up 0 bases and J gave up 4 bases; unmatched junction bases: 3. The CDR3 loop spans 15 amino acids.